This T cell receptor beta chain is drawn from a study of T cells in localized non-small cell lung cancer. Notes on the study in general: Longer overall survival was seen with higher T cell density measured in blood. T cell clonality was highest in uninvolved adjacent lung, above tumor. The appearance of a median roughly 53 of the top 100 tumor clones was seen in adjacent lung.

A word on this clone: What it binds is not known.

V lost 4 bases and J lost 0, with 13 bases in between. From germline, CDR1 is SGHNT and CDR2 YENEEA. There are 16 residues in the CDR3. Lung tissue at least 2 cm from the tumor margin was confirmed free of atypia. The assay was immunoSEQ multiplex PCR, and TCRdb's table has in-frame clones only and misses some. Among 1,300 to 1,500 clones, about 20% were seen once, and the ten largest hold 9.5% to 15%. This TCR derives from a woman aged 40-69 years with stage I lung adenocarcinoma. The chain uses TRBV11-3 and TRBJ2-4, with a possible D match to TRBD1 (6 bases). Sequenced material: normal lung tissue next to the tumor, taken before any cancer treatment. Written as DNA, the CDR3 is TGTGCCAGCAGCTCTCGACAGGTCCTAGCCAAAAACATTCAGTACTTC. Translating gives CASSSRQVLAKNIQYF.